This note documents a single T cell receptor beta chain sequence. What this receptor recognizes is not known. No per-base quality is available; no much larger clone lies one base away. Using the deep immunoSEQ assay, TCR CDR3 regions were amplified from genomic DNA by multiplex PCR. Genomic DNA extracted from each cell subset was distributed evenly over all wells of several immunoSEQ 96-well plates, and each plate served as one replicate. For unsorted PBMC, roughly 330 ng genomic DNA, equal to tens of thousands of T cell genomes, was loaded into each replicate PCR. Genomic DNA from unsorted PBMC was sequenced over ten immunoSEQ deep assay plates. The purified libraries were quantified using a Qubit 3.0 fluorometer, sized with a Bioanalyzer 2100, and then quantified again using the KAPA Library Quantification kit. Each immunoSEQ 96-well plate was sequenced on its own single-read 150-cycle Illumina NextSeq 550 flow cell. For the original study's pipeline: Because the immunoSEQ output included only junctional sequences and no quality scores, the filtering could not be the same as the filtering used for full-length reads. To assign V/J genes and CDR3, sequences were annotated against IMGT germline references using PyIR, a Python wrapper for IgBLAST v1.9. Reads were removed for weak V/J assignments (E-value above 1e-6), missing CDR3, stop codons, out-of-frame junctions, or ambiguous translated residues. V3J clonotypes were defined by identical inferred V gene, J gene, and CDR3 amino acid sequence. Percentage overlap between repertoires was calculated by dividing the number of shared unique clonotypes by the size of the smaller repertoire. Richness of each repertoire was evaluated using RTK rarefaction, the Chao1 estimator, and Recon v2.1 estimates of unobserved clonotypes. The immuneACCESS repertoire file appears here via TCRdb, limited to in-frame rearrangements. These files lack a portion of the clones; in checked studies, under half of the deficit traces to unresolved V genes, and the cause of the others is not known. The DNA gave D and trimming, while V, J and clone size come from that table. A total of some 470,000 clones appear in this sample, 70% to 80% of them only once. Clones ranked in the top ten supply 13% of the sample.

The sample originates from a study of shared clonotypes between healthy human individuals (dated by TCRdb to between 2020 and 2021). Turning to the overall study: The cohort comprised two women and a few men aged 18 to 49 years. The study deeply sequenced blood TCR repertoires of about 5 healthy adults to estimate repertoire size and the extent of clonotype sharing between individuals. To increase sequencing depth and limit assay-specific biases, different laboratories used diverse techniques to prepare libraries and sequence TCR repertoires. Leukapheresis yielded between about 0.85 and 10 billion PBMCs per donor. Study-wide conclusions, independent of this receptor: Pairwise subsampling indicated that sequencing depth was expected to affect the degree of clonotype sharing among donors. Because the study included a small number of donors, the genetic and exposure-history diversity represented was limited. Only blood was sampled, and tissue TCR repertoires likely differ from those in blood.

Donors were healthy HIV-negative adults with no recently reported acute infections or vaccinations. All donors were Caucasian adults living in Nashville, Tennessee, USA. In the unsorted samples, approximately 85 million PBMCs were counted, and genomic DNA was extracted using the QIAamp DNA Blood Mini kit. Blood was collected by leukapheresis, and PBMCs were isolated by Ficoll-Histopaque density gradient centrifugation and then cryopreserved in liquid nitrogen vapor phase. Sequences were obtained from PBMCs. This receptor was identified in a woman between 35 and 50 years old in good health. Some clones in this sample may be carry-over from other donors' samples.

Here the CDR3 is given as CASSPFENEAFF. DNA sequence: TGTGCCAGCTCACCATTCGAGAATGAAGCTTTCTTT. The rearrangement combines TRBV18 with TRBJ1-1; the D gene cannot be named for sure. The trim is 2 bases for V and 7 bases for J, with a gap of 8 bases between the germline ends. Including cysteine and phenylalanine, the CDR3 has 12 amino acids. This entry keeps only the CDR3 DNA: 36 bases, framed from base 1. The germline V gene yields KGHSH for CDR1 and LQKENI for CDR2.